The rows below give T cell receptor beta chains drawn from one sample of a study of cytotoxic CD8 clonotypes in ibrutinib-treated CLL. The data were produced by immunoSEQ multiplex PCR, yet TCRdb's version contains in-frame clones alone and is incomplete. The data contain 150,000 to 200,000 clones, approximately 84% of them singletons. The material was PBMCs, obtained after 24 months of ibrutinib treatment. The receptors derive from a human donor with chronic lymphocytic leukemia. The CDR3 runs from the conserved cysteine through the conserved F or W. A D gene is named only where the DNA matches it firmly. A row's size may be missing; if present it is once, few, many or a size class.

d_gene,abundance,j_gene,v_gene,CDR3aa,CDR3nt
.,.,TRBJ2-3,TRBV5-1,CASSLDHQDYNTQYF,TGCGCCAGCAGCTTGGATCACCAGGACTACAATACGCAGTATTTT
TRBD1,.,TRBJ1-5,TRBV7-8,CASSPGTGVNQPQHF,TGTGCCAGCAGCCCCGGGACAGGGGTCAATCAGCCCCAGCATTTT
.,.,TRBJ2-3,TRBV5-1,CASSLWGASTDTQYF,TGCGCCAGCAGCTTGTGGGGAGCTAGCACAGATACGCAGTATTTT
TRBD1,.,TRBJ1-3,TRBV19,CASGQGNTIYF,TGTGCCAGCGGACAGGGGAACACCATATATTTT
TRBD2,once,TRBJ2-5,TRBV5-4,CASSLKSGNRETQYF,TGTGCCAGCAGCTTGAAAAGCGGGAATCGAGAGACCCAGTACTTC
TRBD1,.,TRBJ2-1,TRBV19,CASSRGTGNFNEQFF,TGTGCCAGTAGTCGGGGGACAGGTAACTTCAATGAGCAGTTCTTC
.,.,TRBJ1-4,TRBV29-1,CSVEQRGPNEKLFF,TGCAGCGTTGAACAGCGGGGCCCTAATGAAAAACTGTTTTTT
.,once,TRBJ2-2,TRBV9,CASSAQELTGELFF,TGTGCCAGCAGCGCACAGGAGCTCACCGGGGAGCTGTTTTTT
.,.,TRBJ2-2,TRBV27,CASSKPRGTGELFF,TGTGCCAGCAGTAAACCACGGGGAACCGGGGAGCTGTTTTTT
TRBD1,few,TRBJ1-2,TRBV5-1,CATKLTGSGYGYTF,TGCGCCACGAAATTGACAGGGAGTGGTTATGGCTACACCTTC
.,once,TRBJ2-7,TRBV5-1,CASAHRDPTLEQYF,TGCGCCAGCGCTCACCGGGACCCCACCCTGGAGCAGTACTTC
TRBD1,.,TRBJ2-3,TRBV4-1,CASSHSDRGLSTDTQYF,TGCGCCAGCAGCCATTCGGACAGGGGGCTGAGCACAGATACGCAGTATTTT
TRBD2,.,TRBJ2-1,TRBV18,CASSPPRTSGGGNEQFF,TGTGCCAGCTCACCACCGAGGACTAGCGGGGGGGGTAATGAGCAGTTCTTC
.,.,TRBJ1-1,TRBV12-5,CASGFAGASNTEAFF,TGTGCTAGTGGTTTCGCAGGGGCCTCGAACACTGAAGCTTTCTTT
.,.,TRBJ1-1,TRBV6-5,CASSLEGPNTEAFF,TGTGCCAGCAGTCTCGAGGGCCCGAACACTGAAGCTTTCTTT
.,.,TRBJ2-7,TRBV7-6,CASSRTRGSYEQYF,TGTGCCAGCAGCCGAACCCGGGGGAGCTACGAGCAGTACTTC
TRBD1,once,TRBJ1-4,TRBV5-1,CASSFFDRGFANEKLFF,TGCGCCAGCAGCTTCTTCGACAGGGGGTTCGCTAATGAAAAACTGTTTTTT
TRBD2,.,TRBJ2-5,TRBV7-2,CASSLRARWEGVKETQYF,TGTGCCAGCAGCTTAAGGGCCAGGTGGGAGGGCGTAAAAGAGACCCAGTACTTC
TRBD1,.,TRBJ2-5,TRBV5-1,CASSSQGLEQETQYF,TGCGCCAGCAGCTCACAGGGGCTGGAGCAAGAGACCCAGTACTTC
TRBD2,.,TRBJ2-1,TRBV7-2,CASSLTSGSANEQFF,TGTGCCAGCAGCTTAACTAGCGGGAGTGCAAATGAGCAGTTCTTC
.,.,TRBJ1-4,TRBV2,CASSRLGLANEKLFF,TGTGCCAGCAGCCGACTGGGGCTGGCTAATGAAAAACTGTTTTTT
.,.,TRBJ1-2,TRBV7-3,CASSSQVNNGYTF,TGTGCCAGCAGCTCACAGGTTAATAATGGCTACACCTTC
TRBD1,.,TRBJ2-6,TRBV30,CAWSVQGAPGANVLTF,TGTGCCTGGAGTGTACAGGGGGCCCCTGGGGCCAACGTCCTGACTTTC
.,few,TRBJ1-5,TRBV10-3,CAISENVRPQHF,TGTGCCATCAGTGAGAATGTCCGGCCCCAGCATTTT
TRBD2,.,TRBJ2-7,TRBV18,CASRKRERYEQYF,TGTGCCAGTCGCAAGCGGGAGAGGTACGAGCAGTACTTC
TRBD2,.,TRBJ2-1,TRBV19,CASSQLAGVSYNEQFF,TGTGCCAGTAGTCAGTTAGCGGGTGTCTCCTACAATGAGCAGTTCTTC
TRBD2,.,TRBJ2-5,TRBV5-1,CASSLGASGDRETQYF,TGCGCCAGCAGCTTGGGGGCTAGCGGGGACAGAGAGACCCAGTACTTC
.,.,TRBJ1-4,TRBV9,CASSDWGKLFF,TGTGCCAGCAGCGATTGGGGAAAACTGTTTTTT
.,.,TRBJ1-3,TRBV2,CASSPLSGNTIYF,TGTGCCAGCAGTCCGCTATCTGGAAACACCATATATTTT
TRBD2,.,TRBJ2-3,TRBV2,CASRRLAGGDTQYF,TGTGCCAGTAGAAGACTAGCGGGAGGAGATACGCAGTATTTT
TRBD1,.,TRBJ1-5,TRBV18,CASSKTGVVGQPQHF,TGTGCCAGCTCAAAGACAGGGGTAGTAGGTCAGCCCCAGCATTTT
TRBD1,.,TRBJ1-2,TRBV5-1,CASSLAGQGPYGYTF,TGCGCCAGCAGCTTGGCGGGACAGGGGCCCTATGGCTACACCTTC
.,.,TRBJ2-7,TRBV4-1,CASSQEGGSGVYEQYF,TGCGCCAGCAGCCAAGAGGGGGGATCAGGGGTCTACGAGCAGTACTTC
.,once,TRBJ1-3,TRBV7-3,CASSLHRPGSGNTIYF,TGTGCCAGCAGCCTCCACAGGCCAGGTTCTGGAAACACCATATATTTT
.,.,TRBJ2-5,TRBV11-2,CASRGFSGNQETQYF,TGTGCCAGCAGGGGGTTTAGCGGTAACCAAGAGACCCAGTACTTC
.,.,TRBJ1-4,TRBV10-3,CAIKSGDGGKLFF,TGTGCCATCAAATCAGGGGATGGGGGAAAACTGTTTTTT
.,.,TRBJ1-2,TRBV28,CASHQEETNYGYTF,TGTGCCAGCCACCAGGAGGAGACGAACTATGGCTACACCTTC
.,few,TRBJ2-5,TRBV11-3,CASSLGGQGQETQYF,TGTGCCAGCAGCTTAGGGGGTCAGGGGCAAGAGACCCAGTACTTC
.,.,TRBJ1-1,TRBV4-1,CASSHPPGQPGMNTEAFF,TGCGCCAGCAGCCACCCACCGGGACAACCAGGAATGAACACTGAAGCTTTCTTT
TRBD1,.,TRBJ1-6,TRBV7-9,CASTFLTGDNSPLHF,TGTGCCAGCACCTTTTTGACAGGGGACAATTCACCCCTCCACTTT
.,.,TRBJ2-7,TRBV7-2,CASSLAPGNYEQYF,TGTGCCAGCAGCTTAGCGCCCGGAAACTACGAGCAGTACTTC
.,few,TRBJ2-7,TRBV30,CAWSRTPYEQYF,TGTGCCTGGAGCAGAACCCCCTACGAGCAGTACTTC
.,few,TRBJ1-2,TRBV9,CASSHPARGTFYGYTF,TGTGCCAGCAGCCATCCTGCAAGGGGAACGTTCTATGGCTACACCTTC
.,.,TRBJ1-5,TRBV9,CASSVGGESNQPQHF,TGTGCCAGCAGCGTGGGTGGGGAAAGCAATCAGCCCCAGCATTTT
.,.,TRBJ2-7,TRBV5-1,CASSSRQPYEQYF,TGCGCCAGCAGCTCCAGACAGCCGTACGAGCAGTACTTC
.,.,TRBJ2-1,TRBV28,CASSLMQGGYNEQFF,TGTGCCAGCAGTTTGATGCAGGGGGGGTACAATGAGCAGTTCTTC
.,.,TRBJ1-1,TRBV30,CAWSVLGFGEAFF,TGTGCCTGGAGTGTACTGGGGTTTGGGGAAGCTTTCTTT
TRBD2,.,TRBJ2-7,TRBV28,CAIGRGPYEQYF,TGTGCCATAGGGAGGGGCCCCTACGAGCAGTACTTC
TRBD2,.,TRBJ2-1,TRBV4-2,CASSQLGLGSYNEQFF,TGTGCCAGCAGCCAACTAGGACTAGGCTCCTACAATGAGCAGTTCTTC
TRBD1,.,TRBJ2-2,TRBV19,CASSRTGGTGELFF,TGTGCCAGTAGTAGGACAGGGGGCACCGGGGAGCTGTTTTTT
.,.,TRBJ1-2,TRBV19,CASSMNPYAYGYTF,TGTGCCAGTAGTATGAATCCCTACGCCTATGGCTACACCTTC
TRBD2,.,TRBJ2-3,TRBV4-3,CASSQQTSEADTQYF,TGCGCCAGCAGCCAACAGACTAGCGAGGCAGATACGCAGTATTTT
.,.,TRBJ2-7,TRBV5-6,CASSPDPDSSYEQYF,TGTGCCAGCAGCCCGGACCCGGACAGCTCCTACGAGCAGTACTTC
TRBD1,.,TRBJ2-7,TRBV19,CASSPGTGALYEQYF,TGTGCCAGTAGTCCCGGGACAGGGGCTCTCTACGAGCAGTACTTC
.,.,TRBJ1-2,TRBV9,CASSVVSGQLGDGYTF,TGTGCCAGCAGCGTAGTCTCGGGACAACTTGGAGATGGCTACACCTTC
TRBD1,.,TRBJ1-2,TRBV7-9,CASSSRDRGPRYTF,TGTGCCAGCAGCTCCCGGGACAGGGGGCCGCGCTACACCTTC
TRBD1,once,TRBJ2-5,TRBV9,CASSVGSGTGHETQYF,TGTGCCAGCAGCGTAGGCTCGGGGACAGGGCACGAGACCCAGTACTTC
.,.,TRBJ2-1,TRBV7-9,CASSLAVSRGEDEQFF,TGTGCCAGCAGCTTAGCTGTTAGTCGGGGCGAGGATGAGCAGTTCTTC
.,.,TRBJ1-5,TRBV5-1,CASSLGYGSNQPQHF,TGCGCCAGCAGCTTGGGGTACGGGAGCAATCAGCCCCAGCATTTT
.,.,TRBJ2-3,TRBV30,CAWNVADTQYF,TGTGCCTGGAATGTCGCAGATACGCAGTATTTT